The source of this T cell receptor beta chain is a study of control samples from healthy donors and cancer patients. The germline CDR1 and CDR2 sequences are PRHDT and FYEKMQ (reference sequence). Trimming took off 0 bases at V and 3 bases at J, with 9 bases between the two ends. The CDR3 contains 14 residues. TCRdb's table, derived via immunoSEQ multiplex PCR, lists solely in-frame clones and lacks some. The sample yields about 95,000 clones, around 81% seen once. V usage is TRBV13 and J usage is TRBJ2-7; D not resolved. The receptor was isolated from a man aged 30 to 39 in good health. The sample comprised blood. The CDR3 sequence: CASSLGQLGYEQYF. Written as DNA, the CDR3 is TGTGCCAGCAGCTTAGGTCAATTGGGCTACGAGCAGTACTTC.